This T cell receptor beta chain was identified in a study of Ad26.COV2.S vaccination and SARS-CoV-2 variants. About the research overall: The study gave Ad26.COV2.S intramuscularly, once or twice 56 days apart. Findings and limits, study-wide: People given the vaccine had a wider spike-specific TCR breadth than placebo recipients did.

In regard to this clone: Its cognate antigen is unknown.

J was trimmed by 3 bases and V by 5 bases; bases with no gene match: 7. CDR3 length: 15 amino acids. CDR1 is MNHEY, CDR2 SVGAGI, per germline. Treatment specified: some 20 received Ad26.COV2.S at low or high dose, single or two shots; a few received placebo; per-sample allocation not given. It was on day 63 after the first vaccine or placebo injection that samples were taken. Repertoires were generated with immunoSEQ multiplex PCR, while TCRdb's copy carries only in-frame clones and drops some. The sample carries 510,000 or so clones, roughly nine tenths recorded once. The specimen was peripheral blood, collected in a trial of Ad26.COV2.S vaccine versus placebo. The rearrangement joins TRBV6-5 to TRBJ2-1; 7 bases agree with TRBD2. This clonotype was obtained from a person between 18 and 65 years old who received the Ad26.COV2.S COVID-19 vaccine or a placebo. The CDR3 DNA is TGTGCCAGCAGTCGTTCAGCGGGATTCTACAATGAGCAGTTCTTC. Its translation is CASSRSAGFYNEQFF.